The 11 T cell receptor beta chains in this list originate from one sample, sequenced in a study of blood T cells in healthy people across ages. A second roughly 7 to 12 cycle PCR used barcoded and J-beta primers. Each CDR3 protein is one row after TCRdb ran MiXCR on the 5' RACE reads. Here the sample spans 910,000 or so distinct CDR3 sequences, approximately 50% being singletons. The sequencing sample was made of blood. Source of these receptors: a woman aged 60-75 years in good health.

The chain's CDR3 is CASSRPGSGYTF. The CDR3, as DNA: TGTGCCAGCAGTAGACCGGGTTCAGGCTACACCTTC. This sequence joins TRBV28 and TRBJ1-2; no definite D call. Germline assignment: CDR1 MDHEN and CDR2 SYDVKM. The V gene lost 5 bases and the J gene lost 8 bases, with 12 bases spanning the gap. This CDR3 contains 12 residues.

The chain uses TRBV2 and TRBJ1-3; D remains unclear. Germline CDR1 is SNHLY and CDR2 is FYNNEI. The CDR3 covers 15 residues. V was pared by 0 bases and J by 4 bases, with 10 bases between. The CDR3 DNA follows: TGTGCCAGCAGTGAAGCACCGGGGATGGGAAACACCATATATTTT. It codes for CASSEAPGMGNTIYF.

The rearrangement joins TRBV5-1 to TRBJ1-1; TRBD1 matches at 7 bases. The CDR3 has 15 amino acids. V dropped 4 bases and J dropped 4; count of bases not matched to a gene: 10. Germline V gives CDR1 SGHRS, CDR2 YFSETQ. CDR3 loop: CASSAQQGMGTEAFF. The CDR3 DNA sequence: TGCGCCAGCAGCGCTCAACAGGGGATGGGCACTGAAGCTTTCTTT. The variable domain in full, with the rest retrieved from reference TRBV5-1 and TRBJ1-1, is KAGVTQTPRYLIKTRGQQVTLSCSPISGHRSVSWYQQTPGQGLQFLFEYFSETQRNKGNFPGRFSGRQFSNSRSEMNVSTLELGDSALYLCASSAQQGMGTEAFFGQGTRLTVV.

This chain links TRBV24-1 with TRBJ2-2; tentative D call: TRBD1 (7 bases). Germline lookup yields CDR1 KGHDR and CDR2 SFDVKD. Trimming shortened V by 5 bases and J by 0 bases, and 21 bases separated the two germline ends. The CDR3 has 19 amino acids. CDR3 DNA: TGTGCCACCAGTGGGCCGATGGCGGGACAGACTTCGAACACCGGGGAGCTGTTTTTT. Protein product: CATSGPMAGQTSNTGELFF.

V usage is TRBV7-9 and J usage is TRBJ1-2, with 10 bases identical to TRBD1. Per germline, CDR1 SEHNR and CDR2 FQNEAQ (reference sequence). The V and J ends lost 5 bases and 8 bases, in that order; junction bases with no gene match: 8. The CDR3 runs 14 residues. The CDR3 is CASSNPGQGYGYTF. The CDR3, as DNA: TGTGCCAGCAGCAATCCGGGACAGGGGTACGGCTACACCTTC.

The sample holds a few counts of this clonotype. The chain recombines TRBV12-3 or TRBV12-4 with TRBJ2-7, with D possibly TRBD2 on 5 matching bases. The CDR3 length is 14 residues. V was cut by 4 bases and J by 3 bases, with 13 bases left in between. The CDR3 here is CASSSGGLDYEQYF. The DNA of the CDR3 is TGTGCCAGCAGTTCCGGTGGACTGGACTACGAGCAGTACTTC.

This clonotype turned up a few times. The gene calls are TRBV7-2 and TRBJ2-4; possibly TRBD1 for D (5 bases). Germline loops: CDR1 SGHTA, CDR2 FQGNSA. The CDR3 is 14 residues long. V lost 1 base and J 1 base, leaving 5 bases between the germline ends. In DNA, the CDR3 is TGTGCCAGCAGCTTAGACAGGGCCAAAAACATTCAGTACTTC. Translated, it gives CASSLDRAKNIQYF. Full variable domain (rest looked up from reference TRBV7-2 and TRBJ2-4): GAGVSQSPSNKVTEKGKDVELRCDPISGHTALYWYRQSLGQGLEFLIYFQGNSAPDKSGLPSDRFSAERTGGSVSTLTIQRTQQEDSAVYLCASSLDRAKNIQYFGAGTRLSVL.

This clonotype was counted only a few times. The V call is TRBV7-9, the J call TRBJ1-1; the match to TRBD1 covers 8 bases. Germline CDR1 reads SEHNR; CDR2 reads FQNEAQ (reference sequence). The CDR3 is made up of 15 amino acids. Trimming took 5 bases from V and 4 from J; bases not matched to a gene: 9. The CDR3 DNA follows: TGTGCCAGCAGCGCGACCTACAGGGGGGCCACTGAAGCTTTCTTT. Amino acid sequence: CASSATYRGATEAFF. The full variable domain, its missing parts supplied by reference TRBV7-9 and TRBJ1-1, is DTGVSQNPRHKITKRGQNVTFRCDPISEHNRLYWYRQTLGQGPEFLTYFQNEAQLEKSRLLSDRFSAERPKGSFSTLEIQRTEQGDSAMYLCASSATYRGATEAFFGQGTRLTVV.

The CDR3 DNA reads as TGTGCCAGCAGCCAATCGGACAGAACGCAGCCCCAGCATTTT. This translates into CASSQSDRTQPQHF. This chain joins TRBV4-2 and TRBJ1-5; the D gene is possibly TRBD1 (6 bases). CDR1 is LGHNA and CDR2 is YNFKEQ in the germline V gene. The CDR3 contains 14 residues. V was clipped by 2 bases and J by 7 bases, with 12 bases between them.

This clonotype occurred a few times. V is TRBV14 and J is TRBJ1-6; no clear D. The CDR3 is 14 amino acids. Per the germline V gene, CDR1 is SGHDN and CDR2 is FVKESK. V dropped 0 bases and J dropped 7 bases, with 7 bases sitting between them. This CDR3 is CASSQERVNSPLHF. The DNA for the CDR3 is TGTGCCAGCAGCCAAGAAAGAGTCAATTCACCCCTCCACTTT. The variable domain in full, with the rest retrieved from reference TRBV14 and TRBJ1-6, is EAGVTQFPSHSVIEKGQTVTLRCDPISGHDNLYWYRRVMGKEIKFLLHFVKESKQDESGMPNNRFLAERTGGTYSTLKVQPAELEDSGVYFCASSQERVNSPLHFGNGTRLTVT.

This rearrangement joins TRBV27 to TRBJ2-7; 7 nucleotides agree with TRBD1. The CDR3 loop spans 13 amino acids. Germline assignment: CDR1 MNHEY and CDR2 SMNVEV (reference sequence). V lost 8 bases and J lost 3; bases outside the gene matches: 7. The CDR3 coding sequence is TGTGCCAGCGGACAGGTGCCACTCTACGAGCAGTACTTC. It yields the protein CASGQVPLYEQYF.